These T cell receptor beta chains were read from a single sample in a study of control samples from healthy donors and cancer patients. Profiling relied on immunoSEQ multiplex PCR, and the TCRdb table lists in-frame clones only, not all of them. The sample records roughly 120,000 clones, about 93% being singletons. The material sequenced was blood. The origin of the receptors is a man aged 30-40 years in good health. The CDR3 runs from the conserved cysteine through the conserved F or W. Each record gives: clone size, D gene, V gene, J gene, CDR3 DNA, CDR3 protein. The D gene is left open where the match is weak. Size is stated for part of the rows, as once, few or many counts, or as a class when the clone is expanded.

NA	NA	TRBV2	TRBJ1-1	TGTGTCTGGGGGGGAACCTCAAGTTTCGGAGCTTTCTTT	CVWGGTSSFGAFF
NA	TRBD1	TRBV5-6	TRBJ2-1	TGTGCCAGCAGCTTCGACCTTTCTCGGGGACAGGGGGCCTACAATGAGCAGTTCTTC	CASSFDLSRGQGAYNEQFF
NA	NA	TRBV7-8	TRBJ1-4	TGTGCCAGCAGCTTAGTTCGCGCCGGCCGTCGGAATGAAAAACTGTTTTTT	CASSLVRAGRRNEKLFF
NA	NA	TRBV19	TRBJ1-3	TGTGCCAGTAGTGTCGCAGGATCTGGAAACACCATATATTTT	CASSVAGSGNTIYF
NA	NA	TRBV10-2	TRBJ2-3	TGCGCCAGCAGTGACCAAAAGGGACCTCCCACGTCAGATACGCAGTATTTT	CASSDQKGPPTSDTQYF
NA	TRBD1	TRBV12-5	TRBJ1-4	TGTGCTAGTGGTTTGGTACGGACAGGGGGCTACGGTAATGAAAAACTGTTTTTT	CASGLVRTGGYGNEKLFF
NA	NA	TRBV3-1/TRBV3-2	TRBJ2-2	TGTGCCAGCAGCCAAGAATCCGGCACCGGGGAGCTGTTTTTT	CASSQESGTGELFF
NA	TRBD2	TRBV14	TRBJ2-5	TGTGCCAGCAGCCCAAGGTTGGGAGGGCTCTACCGGGAAGAGACCCAGTACTTC	CASSPRLGGLYREETQYF
NA	NA	TRBV5-5	TRBJ1-2	TGTGCCAGCAGCTTACGTGACTATCTGGGCTACACCTTC	CASSLRDYLGYTF
NA	NA	TRBV6-1	TRBJ2-3	TGTGCCAGCAGTGAACAGGGGACAGATACGCAGTATTTT	CASSEQGTDTQYF
once	NA	TRBV9	TRBJ2-1	TGTGCCAGCAGCGGCCGAACGGGGGGCGCTTACAATGAGCAGTTCTTC	CASSGRTGGAYNEQFF
NA	TRBD2	TRBV24-1	TRBJ2-5	TGTGCCACCAGTGAGCGGGGGGCCAGAGAGACCCAGTACTTC	CATSERGARETQYF
NA	NA	TRBV7-6	TRBJ2-7	TGTGCCAGCAGTATCAGAGGGGGGGTCGTCTCCTACGAGCAGTACTTC	CASSIRGGVVSYEQYF
once	TRBD1	TRBV10-1	TRBJ2-1	TGCGCCAGCAGTGAGTCTGGGGACAGGATGCCGAATGAGCAGTTCTTC	CASSESGDRMPNEQFF
NA	NA	TRBV6-1	TRBJ1-6	TGTGCCAGCAGTGACGGTTATTCACCCCTCCACTTT	CASSDGYSPLHF
NA	NA	TRBV9	TRBJ1-4	TGTGCCAGCAGCAACGGACTTTCTGAAAAACTGTTTTTT	CASSNGLSEKLFF
NA	NA	TRBV19	TRBJ1-5	TGTGCCAGTAGTATCCGCAACAATCAGCCCCAGCATTTT	CASSIRNNQPQHF
few	NA	TRBV5-6	TRBJ2-2	TGTGCCAGCAGCTTGGAGGATCGATCGTCCGGGGAGCTGTTTTTT	CASSLEDRSSGELFF
NA	NA	TRBV6-5	TRBJ1-2	TGTGCCAGCAGTCCCGGGAATCCCGGCTATGGCTACACCTTC	CASSPGNPGYGYTF
once	TRBD1	TRBV5-1	TRBJ1-2	TGCGCCAGCAGCATTACAGGGGACAGGGTCGAAGGCTACACCTTC	CASSITGDRVEGYTF
NA	NA	TRBV10-3	TRBJ1-1	TGTGCCATCAGTGAAGGCGGGATATCGCGGCCTGAAGCTTTCTTT	CAISEGGISRPEAFF
NA	TRBD1	TRBV6-6	TRBJ1-2	TGTGCCAGCAGTACGCTGGACAGGGTGAGGGGCTACACCTTC	CASSTLDRVRGYTF
NA	NA	TRBV4-1	TRBJ2-2	TGCGCCAGCGGGGGGAACACCGGGGAGCTGTTTTTT	CASGGNTGELFF
NA	NA	TRBV11-2	TRBJ1-1	TGTGCCAGCAGCCCTCGGGTCAGTACGAACACTGAAGCTTTCTTT	CASSPRVSTNTEAFF
NA	NA	TRBV2	TRBJ2-3	TGTGCCAGCAATGGTCAACAGCGGGGCACAGATACGCAGTATTTT	CASNGQQRGTDTQYF
NA	NA	TRBV19	TRBJ2-3	TGTGCCAGTAGAGACTCCTACACAGATACGCAGTATTTT	CASRDSYTDTQYF
NA	TRBD1	TRBV29-1	TRBJ2-3	TGCAGCGTTGAAAACTGGGACAGGAGAGAAGATACGCAGTATTTT	CSVENWDRREDTQYF
NA	NA	TRBV29-1	TRBJ1-1	TGCAGCGGTAGAGAGAGCGCTGAAGCTTTCTTT	CSGRESAEAFF
NA	TRBD2	TRBV20-1	TRBJ2-2	TGCAGTGCTAGTACTAGCGGGACACTCACCGGGGAGCTGTTTTTT	CSASTSGTLTGELFF
NA	NA	TRBV20-1	TRBJ1-1	TGCAGTGCTAGTGACGGGGTAATGAACACTGAAGCTTTCTTT	CSASDGVMNTEAFF
NA	TRBD2	TRBV5-6	TRBJ2-1	TGTGCCAGCAGCCCCGGGACTAGCGGGGGATTCTCCTACAATGAGCAGTTCTTC	CASSPGTSGGFSYNEQFF
NA	NA	TRBV11-2	TRBJ2-7	TGTGCCAGCAGCTTAGCCCCAGGCTACGAGCAGTACTTC	CASSLAPGYEQYF
once	TRBD1	TRBV16	TRBJ2-7	TGTGCCAGCGCGGACCCGGGACAGGGTGGTGCCGAGCAGTACTTC	CASADPGQGGAEQYF